This record concerns one TCR beta chain sequence. Its antigen is currently unknown. The record originates from a study of T cell responses to AZD1222 COVID-19 vaccine. The study's findings and limits: Dominant at 160-218 and 743-854, vaccine-associated CD4 TCRs also spanned spike.

Data came from immunoSEQ multiplex PCR; TCRdb stores just in-frame clones and leaves some out. The table has approximately 110,000 clones, around 86% seen once. CDR1 LNHDA and CDR2 SQIVND come from the germline V gene (reference sequence). The CDR3 runs 15 residues. V was pared by 9 bases and J by 2 bases, with 10 bases of the junction left unmatched. This TCR came from an adult in good health. The starting material was peripheral blood, obtained on day 0 of AZD1222 vaccination. The rearrangement uses TRBV19 and TRBJ1-2, with 9 bases lining up with TRBD1. Here the CDR3 DNA reads TGTGCCAGAAGGCCCCGGGACAGGGACAACTATGGCTACACCTTC. Protein sequence: CARRPRDRDNYGYTF.